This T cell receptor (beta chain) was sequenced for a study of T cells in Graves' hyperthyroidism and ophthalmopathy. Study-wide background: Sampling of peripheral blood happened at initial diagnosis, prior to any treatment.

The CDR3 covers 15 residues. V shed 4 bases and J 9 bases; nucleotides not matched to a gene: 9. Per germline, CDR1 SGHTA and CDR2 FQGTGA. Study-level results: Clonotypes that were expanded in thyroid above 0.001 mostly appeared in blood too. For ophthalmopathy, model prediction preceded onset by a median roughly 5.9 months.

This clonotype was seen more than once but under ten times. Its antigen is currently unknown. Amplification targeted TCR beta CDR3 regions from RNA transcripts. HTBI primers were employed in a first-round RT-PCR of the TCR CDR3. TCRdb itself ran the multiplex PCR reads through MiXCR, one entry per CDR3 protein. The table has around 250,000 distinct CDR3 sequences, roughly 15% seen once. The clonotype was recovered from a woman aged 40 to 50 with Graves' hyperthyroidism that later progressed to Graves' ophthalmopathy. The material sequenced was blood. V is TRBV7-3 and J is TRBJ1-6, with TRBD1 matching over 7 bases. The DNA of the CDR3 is TGTGCCAGCAGCTCAACAGGGGATTCTAGTTCACCCCTCCACTTT. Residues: CASSSTGDSSSPLHF.